The 20 T cell receptor beta chains given below trace back to one sample, sequenced in a study of metastatic and nonmetastatic thyroid tumors. Using MiXCR, TCRdb re-called clones from the PCR reads. The sample lists tens of thousands of clones; more than 13% were seen once. All patients reached thyroid surgery having received no treatment beforehand. The sample comprised blood. The source is a male donor with papillary thyroid cancer or a benign thyroid nodule (not recorded which). Some clones in this sample may be carry-over from other donors' samples.

This clone was seen repeatedly, ten times or more. The genes are TRBV2 and TRBJ1-5, with a tentative D call TRBD1 (5 bases). Trimming took 8 bases from V and 4 from J, leaving 15 bases between them. The CDR3 covers 14 residues. Germline assignment: CDR1 SNHLY and CDR2 FYNNEI. The DNA for the CDR3 is TGTGCCAGCCGGGGGGGTGACAGAAATCAGCCCCAGCATTTT. Residues: CASRGGDRNQPQHF.

In this sample, this clone turned up a few times. This clone may be a read error of a much larger clone one base away. At the DNA level, this CDR3 is encoded by other sequences in the same sample as well. This chain's CDR3 is CASSDPGLYRETQYF. CDR3 coding DNA: TGTGCCAGCAGTGATCCTGGCCTCTATAGAGAGACCCAGTACTTC. The V call is TRBV6-1, the J call TRBJ2-5; no clear D. Germline assignment: CDR1 MNHNS and CDR2 SASEGT. V was clipped by 3 bases and J by 4 bases, with 15 bases between them. The CDR3 is 15 amino acids.

This clone showed up many times. V and J are TRBV14 and TRBJ2-1; TRBD1 matches at 9 bases. The CDR3 covers 16 residues. Trimming at V came to 4 bases and at J to 8 bases, leaving 12 bases not matched to a gene. Germline V gives CDR1 SGHDN, CDR2 FVKESK. The CDR3 spells CASSLGGQGRWYEQFF. The DNA for the CDR3 is TGTGCCAGCAGCCTTGGGGGACAGGGTAGGTGGTATGAGCAGTTCTTC.

The J gene is TRBJ2-7, the V gene TRBV30; 7 nucleotides line up with TRBD2. Germline CDR1 and CDR2: GTSNPN and SVGIG (reference sequence). V gave up 2 bases and J gave up 2 bases; unmatched junction bases: 9. This CDR3 has 15 residues. CDR3 sequence: CAWSPRGSGAYEQYF. CDR3 bases: TGTGCCTGGAGTCCACGAGGGAGCGGGGCCTACGAGCAGTACTTC.

This clone was detected only once. A junction boundary mismatches the germline segment, possibly from a read error. The J gene is TRBJ2-1, the V gene TRBV5-1; 7 bases match TRBD2. This CDR3 contains 17 residues. CDR1 SGHRS and CDR2 YFSETQ come from the germline V gene. CDR3 sequence reads: CASSFSPSGVSYNEQFF. CDR3 DNA: TGCGCCAGCAGCTTTTCTCCAAGCGGGGTATCCTACAATGAACAGTTCTTC.

The chain carries TRBV5-1 and TRBJ2-1; D possibly corresponds to TRBD2 (6 bases). The V gene lost 9 bases and the J gene lost 8 bases, with 27 bases spanning the gap. The germline CDR1 and CDR2 sequences are SGHRS and YFSETQ. The CDR3 length is 16 residues. The CDR3 reads CAIILAGAGRGDEQFF. For the CDR3, the DNA is TGCGCCATCATCTTGGCCGGGGCGGGACGAGGCGATGAGCAGTTCTTC.

As concerns this clone: A much larger clone sits a single nucleotide away, making a read error possible. The V call is TRBV20-1, the J call TRBJ2-2; 9 bases agree with TRBD1. There are 18 residues in the CDR3. Germline CDR1 DFQATT, CDR2 SNEGSKA (reference sequence). In nucleotides, the CDR3 is TGCAGTGCTAGACCTCTCTCACCTCGACAGGGGGACACCGTGGAGCTGTCTTTT. Translating gives CSARPLSPRQGDTVELSF.

The J gene is TRBJ2-1, the V gene TRBV5-1; no clear D. V lost 1 base and J lost 0, with 11 bases in between. This CDR3 comprises 16 residues. Germline CDR1 is SGHRS and CDR2 is YFSETQ. CDR3 sequence: CASSLSVGYSYNEQFF. CDR3 sequence (DNA): TGCGCCAGCAGCTTGAGTGTTGGTTACTCCTACAATGAGCAGTTCTTC. Full variable domain (outside the CDR3, taken from reference TRBV5-1 and TRBJ2-1): KAGVTQTPRYLIKTRGQQVTLSCSPISGHRSVSWYQQTPGQGLQFLFEYFSETQRNKGNFPGRFSGRQFSNSRSEMNVSTLELGDSALYLCASSLSVGYSYNEQFFGPGTRLTVL.

Turning to this clone: Other DNA sequences of this sample code for an identical CDR3. The chain is built from TRBV5-1 and TRBJ2-2; D uncertain. Germline V gene lookup returns CDR1 SGHRS and CDR2 YFSETQ. CDR3 length: 13 amino acids. V was clipped by 1 base and J by 8 bases, with 9 bases between them. The CDR3 DNA follows: TGCGCCAGCAGCTTGATATTAGGAGGGGAGCTGTTTTTT. As protein: CASSLILGGELFF.

Only a few counts were recorded for this clone. Just one base apart from a much larger clone, this may be a read error. Other DNA sequences in this specimen translate into the identical CDR3. The rearrangement links TRBV7-3 to TRBJ1-2, with unresolved D. The germline V gene encodes CDR1 SGHTA and CDR2 FQGTGA. The CDR3 extends over 12 amino acids. The CDR3 loop reads CVIPGQGYGYTF. The CDR3 coding sequence is TGTGTCATCCCAGGCCAAGGATATGGCTACACCTTC.

This clone was counted at least ten times. This rearrangement joins TRBV9 to TRBJ2-5; a possible D gene is TRBD2 (5 bases). The ends were cut back, 0 bases at V and 0 bases at J, with 6 bases in the middle. This CDR3 spans 14 amino acids. Germline CDR1 and CDR2: SGDLS and YYNGEE. The CDR3 DNA reads as TGTGCCAGCAGCGTAGACGGGAACCAAGAGACCCAGTACTTC. It specifies CASSVDGNQETQYF.

This clone was picked up many times. V and J are TRBV5-1 and TRBJ1-1, with D tentatively TRBD1 (5 bases). V lost 0 bases and J 1 base, leaving 10 bases between the germline ends. The CDR3 totals 15 residues. Germline CDR1 reads SGHRS; CDR2 reads YFSETQ. The CDR3: CASSLGRGSNTEAFF. The CDR3 nucleotides are TGCGCCAGCAGCTTGGGTAGGGGTTCGAACACTGAAGCTTTCTTT.

Many counts were recorded for this clone. The chain is built from TRBV6-5 and TRBJ2-2; TRBD2 matches 15 bases. The CDR3 has 18 amino acids. Germline-derived CDR1 and CDR2 are MNHEY and SVGAGI. V shed 1 base and J 8 bases; nucleotides not matched to a gene: 8. The CDR3 loop reads CASSYFGTSGRHGGELFF. CDR3 nucleotides: TGTGCCAGCAGTTACTTTGGGACTAGCGGGAGGCACGGGGGGGAGCTGTTTTTT.

This clone has a count of ten or more. The chain couples TRBV5-1 to TRBJ2-1, with 9 positions matching TRBD2. This CDR3 spans 17 amino acids. The germline CDR1 and CDR2 sequences are SGHRS and YFSETQ. Losses at the gene ends were 2 bases for V and 0 bases for J; bases not matched to a gene: 6. The CDR3 spells CASSLFSGGSSYNEQFF. CDR3 DNA sequence: TGCGCCAGCAGCTTATTTAGCGGGGGAAGCTCCTACAATGAGCAGTTCTTC.

The V call is TRBV4-2, the J call TRBJ2-3; 11 nucleotides agree with TRBD2. The CDR3 totals 16 residues. CDR1 LGHNA and CDR2 YNFKEQ come from the germline V gene. After removal of 0 bases from V and 7 bases from J, the junction contained 6 bases not matched to a gene. The CDR3 reads CASSQDLTSGSNTQYF. CDR3 DNA: TGTGCCAGCAGCCAAGATTTAACTAGCGGGAGCAATACGCAGTATTTT.

This clone was observed many times. This chain joins TRBV18 and TRBJ2-7, with D perhaps given as TRBD1 or TRBD2 (5 bases each). The V gene's germline CDR1 is KGHSH and CDR2 LQKENI. This CDR3 comprises 11 residues. V lost 6 bases and J lost 7, with 10 bases in between. The CDR3 DNA sequence: TGTGCCAGCTCCCCTGGGGGAGAGCAGTACTTC. This gives the protein CASSPGGEQYF.

Comment on this clone: This may stem from a read error, because a much larger clone lies one nucleotide away. Other DNA sequences of this sample code for an identical CDR3. The V and J genes are TRBV29-1 and TRBJ1-2, with D possibly matching TRBD1 (6 bases). CDR3 length equals 14 residues. Trimming pared 0 bases from V and 7 bases from J, leaving 15 bases between. Germline CDR1 SQVTM, CDR2 ANQGSEA. The CDR3: CSVEDRRGHSGYTF. The CDR3 nucleotides are TGCAGCGTTGAAGATCGCAGGGGTCATTCTGGCTACACCTTC.

V is TRBV27 and J is TRBJ1-2; unclear D gene. Germline CDR1 MNHEY, CDR2 SMNVEV (reference sequence). V was pared by 5 bases and J by 4 bases, with 14 bases between. The CDR3 covers 14 residues. Here the CDR3 reads CASSPPSGFYGYTF. As DNA, the CDR3 is TGTGCCAGCAGTCCTCCATCGGGGTTCTATGGCTACACCTTC.

This clone was detected many times. The rearrangement links TRBV2 to TRBJ2-2; D gene unclear. This CDR3 region has 15 residues. Germline CDR1 SNHLY, CDR2 FYNNEI. Deletions cut 4 bases from V and 1 base from J, with 10 bases between. The CDR3 DNA reads TGTGCCAGCAGTGGTCCCCCGGTGAACACCGGGGAGCTGTTTTTT. It codes for CASSGPPVNTGELFF.

The rearrangement links TRBV2 to TRBJ2-7, with 11 nucleotides matching TRBD2. V lost 2 bases and J lost 7; bases outside the gene matches: 13. Germline CDR1 reads SNHLY; CDR2 reads FYNNEI. The CDR3 runs 17 residues. CDR3 nucleotide sequence: TGTGCCAGCAGTGAACCGGGACTAGCGGAGCTAAAAGGAGAGCAGTACGTC. Its protein is CASSEPGLAELKGEQYV.